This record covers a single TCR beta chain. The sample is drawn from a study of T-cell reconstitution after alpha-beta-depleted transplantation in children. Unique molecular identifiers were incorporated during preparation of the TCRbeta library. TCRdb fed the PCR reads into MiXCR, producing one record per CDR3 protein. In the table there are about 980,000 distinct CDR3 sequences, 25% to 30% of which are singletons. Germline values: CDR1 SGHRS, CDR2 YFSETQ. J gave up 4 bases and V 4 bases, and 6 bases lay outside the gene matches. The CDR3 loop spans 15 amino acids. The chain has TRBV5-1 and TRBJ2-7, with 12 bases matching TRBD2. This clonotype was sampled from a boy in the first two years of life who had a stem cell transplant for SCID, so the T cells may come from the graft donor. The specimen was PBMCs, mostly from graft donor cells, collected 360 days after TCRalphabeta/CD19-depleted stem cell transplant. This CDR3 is CASSLRLAGEYEQYF. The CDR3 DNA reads TGCGCCAGCAGCCTACGACTAGCGGGGGAATACGAGCAGTACTTC.